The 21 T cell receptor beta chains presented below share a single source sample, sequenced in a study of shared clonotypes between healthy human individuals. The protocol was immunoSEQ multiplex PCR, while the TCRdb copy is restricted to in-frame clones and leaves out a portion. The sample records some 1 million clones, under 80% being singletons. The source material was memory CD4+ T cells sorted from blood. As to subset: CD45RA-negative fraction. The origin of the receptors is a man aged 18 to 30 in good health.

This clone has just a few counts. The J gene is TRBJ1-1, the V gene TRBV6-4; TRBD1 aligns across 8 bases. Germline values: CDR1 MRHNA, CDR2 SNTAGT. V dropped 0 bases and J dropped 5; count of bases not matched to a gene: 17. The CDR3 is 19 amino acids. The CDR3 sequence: CASSDSRGQGAIRETEAFF. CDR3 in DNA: TGTGCCAGCAGTGACTCCAGGGGCCAGGGGGCGATTAGAGAGACTGAAGCTTTCTTT.

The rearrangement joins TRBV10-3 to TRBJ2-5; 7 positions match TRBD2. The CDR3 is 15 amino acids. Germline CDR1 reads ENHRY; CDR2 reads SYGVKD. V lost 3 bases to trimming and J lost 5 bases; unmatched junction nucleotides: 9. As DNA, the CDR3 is TGTGCCATCAGTGAAAGTCTAGCGGATTCGGAGACCCAGTACTTC. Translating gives CAISESLADSETQYF.

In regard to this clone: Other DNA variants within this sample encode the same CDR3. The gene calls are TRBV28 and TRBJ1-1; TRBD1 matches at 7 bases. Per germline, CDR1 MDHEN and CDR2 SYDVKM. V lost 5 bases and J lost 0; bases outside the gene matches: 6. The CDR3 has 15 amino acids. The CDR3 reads CASSLPTGLNTEAFF. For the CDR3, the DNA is TGTGCCAGCAGTCTACCGACAGGGCTGAACACTGAAGCTTTCTTT.

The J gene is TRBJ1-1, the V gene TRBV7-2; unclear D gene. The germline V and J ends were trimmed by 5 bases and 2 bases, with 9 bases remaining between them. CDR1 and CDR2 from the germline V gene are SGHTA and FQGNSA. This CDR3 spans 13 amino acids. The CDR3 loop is CASSPRINTEAFF. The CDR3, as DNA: TGTGCCAGCAGCCCCCGAATTAACACTGAAGCTTTCTTT.

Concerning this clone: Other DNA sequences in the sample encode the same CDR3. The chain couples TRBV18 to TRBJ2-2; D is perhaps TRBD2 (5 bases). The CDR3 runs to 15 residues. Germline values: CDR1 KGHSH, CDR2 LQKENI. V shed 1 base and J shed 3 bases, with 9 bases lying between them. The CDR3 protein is CASSPRRSDTGELFF. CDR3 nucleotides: TGTGCCAGCTCACCACGGAGGTCCGACACCGGGGAGCTGTTTTTT.

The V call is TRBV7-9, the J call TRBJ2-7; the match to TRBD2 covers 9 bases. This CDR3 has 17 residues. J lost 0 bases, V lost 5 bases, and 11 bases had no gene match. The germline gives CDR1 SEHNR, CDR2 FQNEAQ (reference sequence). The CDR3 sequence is CASSPAGLAESSYEQYF. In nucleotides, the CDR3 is TGTGCCAGCAGCCCCGCGGGACTAGCCGAAAGCTCCTACGAGCAGTACTTC.

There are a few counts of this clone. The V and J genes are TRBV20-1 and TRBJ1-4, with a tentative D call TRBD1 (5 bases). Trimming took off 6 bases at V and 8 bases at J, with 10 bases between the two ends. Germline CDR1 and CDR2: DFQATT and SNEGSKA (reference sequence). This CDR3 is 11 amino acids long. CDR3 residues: CSAQWGEKLFF. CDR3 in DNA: TGCAGTGCCCAATGGGGGGAAAAACTGTTTTTT.

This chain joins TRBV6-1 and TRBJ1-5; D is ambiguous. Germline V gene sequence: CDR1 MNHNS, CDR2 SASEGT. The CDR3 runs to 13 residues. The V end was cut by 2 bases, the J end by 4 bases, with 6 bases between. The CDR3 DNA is TGTGCCAGCAGTGAAACAGCGAATCAGCCCCAGCATTTT. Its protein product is CASSETANQPQHF.

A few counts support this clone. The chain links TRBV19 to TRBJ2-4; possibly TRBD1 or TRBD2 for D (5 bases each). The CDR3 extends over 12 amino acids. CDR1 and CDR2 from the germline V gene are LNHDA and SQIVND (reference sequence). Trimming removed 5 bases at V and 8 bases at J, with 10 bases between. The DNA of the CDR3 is TGTGCCAGTAGTTTGGGACGAGACATTCAGTACTTC. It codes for CASSLGRDIQYF.

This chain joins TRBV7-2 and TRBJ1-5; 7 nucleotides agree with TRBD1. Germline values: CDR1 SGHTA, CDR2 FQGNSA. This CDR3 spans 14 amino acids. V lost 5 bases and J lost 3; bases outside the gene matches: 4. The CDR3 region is CASSEGQINQPQHF. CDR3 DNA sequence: TGTGCCAGCAGCGAGGGACAGATCAATCAGCCCCAGCATTTT. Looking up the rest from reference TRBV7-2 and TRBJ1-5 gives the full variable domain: GAGVSQSPSNKVTEKGKDVELRCDPISGHTALYWYRQSLGQGLEFLIYFQGNSAPDKSGLPSDRFSAERTGGSVSTLTIQRTQQEDSAVYLCASSEGQINQPQHFGDGTRLSIL.

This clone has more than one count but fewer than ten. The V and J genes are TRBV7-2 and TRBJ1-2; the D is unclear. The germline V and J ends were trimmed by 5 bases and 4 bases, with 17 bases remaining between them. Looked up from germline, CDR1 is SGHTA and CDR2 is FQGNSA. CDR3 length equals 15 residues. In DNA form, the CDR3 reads TGTGCCAGCAGCCCCTCCGGTATGGGGAGCTATGGCTACACCTTC. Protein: CASSPSGMGSYGYTF.

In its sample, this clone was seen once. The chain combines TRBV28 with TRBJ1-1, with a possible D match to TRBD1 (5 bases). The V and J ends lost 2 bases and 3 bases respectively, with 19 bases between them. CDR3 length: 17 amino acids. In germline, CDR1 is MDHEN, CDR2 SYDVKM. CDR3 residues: CASSLSGALKGDTEAFF. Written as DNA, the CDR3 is TGTGCCAGCAGTTTAAGTGGGGCGTTGAAGGGTGACACTGAAGCTTTCTTT.

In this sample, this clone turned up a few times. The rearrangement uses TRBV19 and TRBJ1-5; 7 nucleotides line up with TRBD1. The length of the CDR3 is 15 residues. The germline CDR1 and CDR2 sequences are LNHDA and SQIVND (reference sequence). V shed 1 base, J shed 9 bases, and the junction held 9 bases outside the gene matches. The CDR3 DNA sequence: TGTGCCAGTAGTATAGGCCTCGACAGGGCCGCGCCCCAGCATTTT. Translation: CASSIGLDRAAPQHF.

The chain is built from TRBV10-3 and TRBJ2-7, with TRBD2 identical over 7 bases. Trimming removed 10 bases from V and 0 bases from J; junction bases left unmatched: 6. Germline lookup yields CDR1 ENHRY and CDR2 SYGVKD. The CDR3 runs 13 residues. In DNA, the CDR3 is TGTGCCACCAGAGCGGGAAGCTCCTACGAGCAGTACTTC. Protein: CATRAGSSYEQYF.

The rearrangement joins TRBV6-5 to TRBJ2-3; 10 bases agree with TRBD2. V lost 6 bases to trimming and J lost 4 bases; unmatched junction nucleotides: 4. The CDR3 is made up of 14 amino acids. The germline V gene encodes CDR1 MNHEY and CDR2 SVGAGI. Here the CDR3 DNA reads TGTGCCAGCAGCTACGGGACTAGCGCAGATACGCAGTATTTT. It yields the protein CASSYGTSADTQYF.

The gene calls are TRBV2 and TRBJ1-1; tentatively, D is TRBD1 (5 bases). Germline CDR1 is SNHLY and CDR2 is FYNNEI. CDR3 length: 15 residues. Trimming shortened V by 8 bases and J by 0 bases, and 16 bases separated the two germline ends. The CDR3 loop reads CASSAGTRVNTEAFF. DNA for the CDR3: TGTGCCAGCTCCGCCGGGACCCGGGTGAACACTGAAGCTTTCTTT.

The chain's CDR3 is CASSDRQANEKLFF. For the CDR3, the DNA is TGTGCCAGCAGTGATAGGCAGGCTAATGAAAAACTGTTTTTT. The rearrangement uses TRBV6-1 and TRBJ1-4; D not resolved. Per germline, CDR1 MNHNS and CDR2 SASEGT. The V gene lost 3 bases and the J gene lost 3 bases, with 8 bases spanning the gap. The CDR3 sequence is 14 residues long.

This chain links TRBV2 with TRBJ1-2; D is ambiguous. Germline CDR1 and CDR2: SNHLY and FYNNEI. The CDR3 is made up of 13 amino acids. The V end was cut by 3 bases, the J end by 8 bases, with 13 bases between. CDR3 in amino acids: CASSDGPAVGYTF. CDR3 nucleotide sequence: TGTGCCAGCAGTGATGGTCCGGCGGTGGGCTACACCTTC.

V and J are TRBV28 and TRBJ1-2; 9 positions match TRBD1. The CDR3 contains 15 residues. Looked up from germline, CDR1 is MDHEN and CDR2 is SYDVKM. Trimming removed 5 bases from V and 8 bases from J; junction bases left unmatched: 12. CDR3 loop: CASSPWHRGQEGYTF. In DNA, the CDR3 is TGTGCCAGCAGTCCGTGGCACAGGGGGCAAGAAGGCTACACCTTC.

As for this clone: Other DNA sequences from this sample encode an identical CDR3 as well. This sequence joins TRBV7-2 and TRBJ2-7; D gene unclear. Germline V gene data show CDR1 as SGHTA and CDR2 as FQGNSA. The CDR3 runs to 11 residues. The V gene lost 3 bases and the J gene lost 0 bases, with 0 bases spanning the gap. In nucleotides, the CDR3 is TGTGCCAGCAGCTTCTCCTACGAGCAGTACTTC. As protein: CASSFSYEQYF.

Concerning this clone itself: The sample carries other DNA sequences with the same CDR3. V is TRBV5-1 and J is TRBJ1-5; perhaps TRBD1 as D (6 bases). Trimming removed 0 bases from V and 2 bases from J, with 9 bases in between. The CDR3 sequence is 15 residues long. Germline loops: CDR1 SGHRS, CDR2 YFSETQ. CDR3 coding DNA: TGCGCCAGCAGCTTGGCAGGGGAAGGCAATCAGCCCCAGCATTTT. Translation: CASSLAGEGNQPQHF. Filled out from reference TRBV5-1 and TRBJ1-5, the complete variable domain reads KAGVTQTPRYLIKTRGQQVTLSCSPISGHRSVSWYQQTPGQGLQFLFEYFSETQRNKGNFPGRFSGRQFSNSRSEMNVSTLELGDSALYLCASSLAGEGNQPQHFGDGTRLSIL.